These T cell receptor beta chains were read from a single sample in a study of blood T cell repertoires in COVID-19. Using immunoSEQ multiplex PCR, the repertoire was profiled, and TCRdb retains in-frame clones only, with some absent. The table has 150,000 to 200,000 clones, roughly 87% seen once. Sequencing was performed on PBMCs or T cells enriched from blood (not recorded which). Receptors originate from a woman in her thirties or forties with acute COVID-19. The CDR3 runs from the conserved cysteine through the conserved F or W. D genes are given only for firm matches. The size entry is marked missing in some rows and otherwise reads once, few, many or a size class.

D: TRBD1
J: TRBJ2-7
V: TRBV5-1
size: .
DNA: TGCGCCAGCAGCTTACGGACAGGATCCTACGAGCAGTACTTC
CDR3: CASSLRTGSYEQYF

D: TRBD1
J: TRBJ1-2
V: TRBV6-6
size: .
DNA: TGTGCCAGCAGTTATGGACAGGGAAACTATGGCTACACCTTC
CDR3: CASSYGQGNYGYTF

D: .
J: TRBJ2-6
V: TRBV5-6
size: .
DNA: TGTGCCAGCAGCACGCAGGGATCTGGGGCCAACGTCCTGACTTTC
CDR3: CASSTQGSGANVLTF

D: TRBD2
J: TRBJ2-1
V: TRBV7-3
size: .
DNA: TGTGCCAGCAGGGATCCGCGACTAGCGTCGTACCAAGGACTTGACAATGAGCAGTTCTTC
CDR3: CASRDPRLASYQGLDNEQFF

D: .
J: TRBJ2-7
V: TRBV28
size: .
DNA: TGTGCCAGCAGTTCAGCGACAGGCACTCTCTACGAGCAGTACTTC
CDR3: CASSSATGTLYEQYF

D: .
J: TRBJ1-5
V: TRBV7-2
size: .
DNA: TGTGCCAGCAGCCCGAAAGGGCAGGGGAATCAGCCCCAGCATTTT
CDR3: CASSPKGQGNQPQHF

D: TRBD2
J: TRBJ2-3
V: TRBV19
size: .
DNA: TGTGCCAGTAGTTCCCCGGCTAGCGGGAGGTCGGGTACGCAGTATTTT
CDR3: CASSSPASGRSGTQYF

D: .
J: TRBJ1-6
V: TRBV19
size: .
DNA: TGTGCCAGTAGTATTGGCGGCTCACCCCTCCACTTT
CDR3: CASSIGGSPLHF

D: TRBD1
J: TRBJ2-6
V: TRBV20-1
size: .
DNA: TGCAGTGCTAGTCCGCCAGGGGGCCAACTCTCAGGGGCCAACGTCCTGACTTTC
CDR3: CSASPPGGQLSGANVLTF

D: .
J: TRBJ2-2
V: TRBV12-5
size: .
DNA: TGTGCTAGTGCCCGCGACTGGGAGCTGTTTTTT
CDR3: CASARDWELFF

D: TRBD2
J: TRBJ2-5
V: TRBV5-1
size: .
DNA: TGCGCCAGCACGGGCGCTAGCGGGAGTCGTGGGGAGACCCAGTACTTC
CDR3: CASTGASGSRGETQYF

D: TRBD1
J: TRBJ2-7
V: TRBV5-4
size: .
DNA: TGTGCCAGCAGCCGGGGGACAGGAGTCCCCTACGAGCAGTACTTC
CDR3: CASSRGTGVPYEQYF

D: .
J: TRBJ2-1
V: TRBV25-1
size: .
DNA: TGTGCCAGCAGTGAACGGGAACTCTCCTACAATGAGCAGTTCTTC
CDR3: CASSERELSYNEQFF

D: TRBD1
J: TRBJ1-2
V: TRBV10-3
size: .
DNA: TGTGCCATCAGCCCGGACAGGGGAGAGAATTGCTACACCTTC
CDR3: CAISPDRGENCYTF

D: TRBD1
J: TRBJ1-2
V: TRBV25-1
size: .
DNA: TGTGCCAGCAGTGGAGGGACAGGAGGACTTTCTGGGTATGGCTACACCTTC
CDR3: CASSGGTGGLSGYGYTF

D: .
J: TRBJ1-2
V: TRBV6-5
size: .
DNA: TGTGCCAGCAGTTACGGGCAGGGAGGCTATGGCTACACCTTC
CDR3: CASSYGQGGYGYTF

D: TRBD2
J: TRBJ2-3
V: TRBV7-9
size: once
DNA: TGTGCCAGCAGCTATGGCGGACTAGCGGGGGCAGATACGCAGTATTTT
CDR3: CASSYGGLAGADTQYF

D: TRBD2
J: TRBJ2-5
V: TRBV7-2
size: .
DNA: TGTGCCAGCAGCCATCTTATGACTAGCGGGGGGGCTTCCAAAGAGACCCAGTACTTC
CDR3: CASSHLMTSGGASKETQYF

D: TRBD2
J: TRBJ2-1
V: TRBV4-1
size: .
DNA: TGCGCCAGCAGCCAAGAACTAGCGAGAAATGAGCAGTTCTTC
CDR3: CASSQELARNEQFF

D: TRBD1
J: TRBJ2-2
V: TRBV5-1
size: .
DNA: TGCGCCAGCAGCCCCGACAGGGGGGCCGGGGAGCTGTTTTTT
CDR3: CASSPDRGAGELFF

D: TRBD1
J: TRBJ2-2
V: TRBV10-1
size: once
DNA: TGCGCCAGCGGACAGGGAAGGTGGACCGGGGAGCTGTTTTTT
CDR3: CASGQGRWTGELFF

D: TRBD1
J: TRBJ2-7
V: TRBV7-2
size: .
DNA: TGTGCCAGCAGGCGATCGCCCGGGACAGGGCAGGGCGAGCAGTACTTC
CDR3: CASRRSPGTGQGEQYF

D: TRBD2
J: TRBJ2-7
V: TRBV3-1/TRBV3-2
size: .
DNA: TGTGCCAGCAGCCAATTAGGGAGGGGAGGGTCTTACGAGCAGTACTTC
CDR3: CASSQLGRGGSYEQYF

D: TRBD1
J: TRBJ1-4
V: TRBV28
size: .
DNA: TGTGCCAGCAGTACCCACGGACAGGGGGCTAATGAAAAACTGTTTTTT
CDR3: CASSTHGQGANEKLFF

D: .
J: TRBJ1-5
V: TRBV4-3
size: .
DNA: TGCGCCAGCAGCCAAGATCCAGGTTTCAATCAGCCCCAGCATTTT
CDR3: CASSQDPGFNQPQHF

D: TRBD2
J: TRBJ2-1
V: TRBV6-5
size: .
DNA: TGTGCCAGCAGTTTAGGCGGCGGGAGGGTCTACAATGAGCAGTTCTTC
CDR3: CASSLGGGRVYNEQFF

D: .
J: TRBJ1-2
V: TRBV11-2
size: .
DNA: TGTGCCAGCAGCTTTTCAGGGAACTATGGCTACACCTTC
CDR3: CASSFSGNYGYTF

D: .
J: TRBJ1-2
V: TRBV7-8
size: .
DNA: TGTGCCAGCAGCTTTGGGCAGGAAAGCCCTAACTATGGCTACACCTTC
CDR3: CASSFGQESPNYGYTF